Listed here are 23 T cell receptor beta chains from one sample, sequenced in a study of blood T cell repertoires in COVID-19. The repertoire was sequenced with immunoSEQ multiplex PCR; TCRdb's copy has only in-frame clones and lacks some. The sample holds about 220,000 clones, 75% to 90% seen once. Sequencing was done on a sample of peripheral blood. These TCRs come from a man aged 35-49 years with acute or convalescent COVID-19.

The gene calls are TRBV6-6 and TRBJ1-2; the D is unclear. The CDR3 spans 15 residues. Germline-derived CDR1 and CDR2 are MNHNY and SVGAGI (reference sequence). Trimming took off 2 bases at V and 0 bases at J, with 10 bases between the two ends. CDR3 sequence: CASSYPETANYGYTF. The CDR3 DNA sequence: TGTGCCAGCAGTTACCCTGAAACAGCTAACTATGGCTACACCTTC.

The V gene is TRBV30, the J gene TRBJ1-5; D is uncertain. V gave up 4 bases and J gave up 6 bases, with 10 bases separating them. Germline-derived CDR1 and CDR2 are GTSNPN and SVGIG (reference sequence). This CDR3 contains 12 residues. CDR3 amino acids: CAWTGEGQPQHF. The CDR3 DNA reads TGTGCCTGGACGGGAGAGGGTCAGCCCCAGCATTTT. Together with reference TRBV30 and TRBJ1-5, the CDR3 gives the full variable domain: SQTIHQWPATLVQPVGSPLSLECTVEGTSNPNLYWYRQAAGRGLQLLFYSVGIGQISSEVPQNLSASRPQDRQFILSSKKLLLSDSGFYLCAWTGEGQPQHFGDGTRLSIL.

A remark on this clone: Distinct nucleotide sequences in the sample also encode this CDR3. The chain employs TRBV5-1 and TRBJ2-7; D might be TRBD2 (5 bases). V lost 3 bases to trimming and J lost 3 bases, with 10 bases between them. From germline, CDR1 is SGHRS and CDR2 YFSETQ. This CDR3 spans 13 amino acids. DNA for the CDR3: TGCGCCAGCAGCTCGGGAACCAGCTACGAGCAGTACTTC. As protein: CASSSGTSYEQYF.

In this sample, this clone turned up a few times. The chain couples TRBV7-2 to TRBJ2-4, with unresolved D. V was shortened by 1 base and J by 0 bases, with 10 bases between the two germline ends. CDR1 is SGHTA and CDR2 is FQGNSA in the germline V gene. The CDR3 spans 16 residues. The CDR3 protein is CASSLGGGLAKNIQYF. In DNA form, the CDR3 reads TGTGCCAGCAGCTTAGGTGGCGGTTTAGCCAAAAACATTCAGTACTTC.

The rearrangement links TRBV5-4 to TRBJ2-1, with TRBD2 identical over 10 bases. The CDR3 consists of 15 residues. Trimming cost V 1 base and J 4 bases; bases outside gene matches: 2. The germline gives CDR1 SGHNT, CDR2 YYREEE (reference sequence). CDR3 nucleotides: TGTGCCAGCAGCTTGCCTAGCGGGAGATACAATGAGCAGTTCTTC. This gives the protein CASSLPSGRYNEQFF.

This clone has just one count. Other DNA sequences from this sample encode an identical CDR3 as well. The V call is TRBV3-1 (or the pseudogene TRBV3-2), the J call TRBJ1-3; D call uncertain. The CDR3 runs to 15 residues. Trimming took off 0 bases at V and 0 bases at J, with 6 bases between the two ends. CDR1 is LGHDT, CDR2 YNNKEL, per germline (reference sequence). CDR3 coding DNA: TGTGCCAGCAGCCAAGATACAGTCTCTGGAAACACCATATATTTT. Its protein product is CASSQDTVSGNTIYF.

The J gene is TRBJ1-2, the V gene TRBV30; D possibly corresponds to TRBD1 (5 bases). Per the germline V gene, CDR1 is GTSNPN and CDR2 is SVGIG (reference sequence). Trimming cost V 2 bases and J 3 bases, with 19 bases left between them. The CDR3 sequence is 16 residues long. The CDR3 sequence: CAWSTRGTASYYGYTF. The CDR3 nucleotides are TGTGCCTGGAGTACACGGGGGACGGCCTCCTACTATGGCTACACCTTC.

The rearrangement links TRBV30 to TRBJ1-5; D is perhaps TRBD1 (5 bases). Between the trimmed V and J ends, which lost 3 bases and 0 bases, there was a span of 18 bases. Germline V gene sequence: CDR1 GTSNPN, CDR2 SVGIG (reference sequence). CDR3 size: 17 residues. In nucleotides, the CDR3 is TGTGCCTGGAGCGGGGGGATACTCGCTGATAGCAATCAGCCCCAGCATTTT. Translation gives CAWSGGILADSNQPQHF.

The rearrangement joins TRBV27 to TRBJ2-1; the match to TRBD2 covers 9 bases. Germline V gene sequence: CDR1 MNHEY, CDR2 SMNVEV (reference sequence). The CDR3 spans 20 residues. Trimming cost V 3 bases and J 0 bases; bases outside gene matches: 15. The CDR3 sequence is CASSFGAGGLLLSSYNEQFF. CDR3 coding DNA: TGTGCCAGCAGTTTCGGCGCGGGAGGGCTCCTTCTGAGCTCCTACAATGAGCAGTTCTTC.

The J gene is TRBJ1-4, the V gene TRBV20-1; unclear D gene. Trimming left V 3 bases short and J 7 bases short, with 9 bases between. CDR1 is DFQATT and CDR2 is SNEGSKA in the germline V gene (reference sequence). This CDR3 is 12 amino acids long. The CDR3 region has the DNA TGCAGTGCTAGTCCCAGGTTTGAAAAACTGTTTTTT. It codes for CSASPRFEKLFF.

The chain is built from TRBV24-1 and TRBJ1-2; perhaps TRBD1 as D (5 bases). Germline CDR1 and CDR2: KGHDR and SFDVKD. The CDR3 covers 13 residues. Trimming took 5 bases from V and 4 from J, leaving 10 bases between them. The CDR3 is CATSGDSLYGYTF. CDR3 bases: TGTGCCACCAGTGGAGACAGTCTCTATGGCTACACCTTC.

The V and J genes are TRBV4-1 and TRBJ2-5, with TRBD2 identical over 16 bases. This CDR3 has 15 residues. V trimming: 6 bases; J trimming: 5 bases; junction bases outside the gene matches: 3. Germline V gene lookup returns CDR1 MGHRA and CDR2 YSYEKL. The CDR3 spells CASRGLAGGEETQYF. CDR3 DNA: TGCGCCAGCAGGGGACTAGCGGGAGGGGAGGAGACCCAGTACTTC.

This clone showed up just once. The chain uses TRBV5-1 and TRBJ2-4; a possible D gene is TRBD2 (5 bases). CDR3 length: 15 residues. Germline CDR1 reads SGHRS; CDR2 reads YFSETQ. V lost 2 bases and J lost 9, with 18 bases in between. CDR3 sequence: CASSFSGNPQSIQYF. The CDR3 nucleotides read TGCGCCAGCAGCTTCTCCGGGAATCCCCAAAGCATTCAGTACTTC.

This chain links TRBV12-3 or TRBV12-4 with TRBJ1-5, with 8 positions matching TRBD1. J was trimmed by 5 bases and V by 6 bases; bases with no gene match: 3. The CDR3 spans 13 residues. The DNA for the CDR3 is TGTGCCAGCAGGGGGACAGGTTATCAGCCCCAGCATTTT. Translating gives CASRGTGYQPQHF.

The V and J genes are TRBV28 and TRBJ2-7; D ambiguous. CDR1 is MDHEN, CDR2 SYDVKM, per germline. V dropped 3 bases and J dropped 7 bases, with 7 bases sitting between them. This CDR3 comprises 11 residues. CDR3: CASSFLTEQYF. The CDR3 DNA sequence: TGTGCCAGCAGTTTCCTGACAGAGCAGTACTTC.

V usage is TRBV5-4 and J usage is TRBJ2-5; 8 bases agree with TRBD2. This CDR3 is 14 amino acids long. CDR1 and CDR2 (germline): SGHNT, YYREEE (reference sequence). With V trimmed by 1 base and J by 4 bases, 3 bases remained unmatched. DNA of the CDR3: TGTGCCAGCAGCTTGCGGGGGGGCGGAGAGACCCAGTACTTC. This translates into CASSLRGGGETQYF.

The chain links TRBV4-2 to TRBJ2-3, with a tentative D call TRBD1 (5 bases). The V gene lost 0 bases and the J gene lost 2 bases, with 15 bases spanning the gap. The CDR3 has 17 residues. Germline V gene sequence: CDR1 LGHNA, CDR2 YNFKEQ. In nucleotides, the CDR3 is TGTGCCAGCAGCCAAGAACAGGTAGATCTCTTCACAGATACGCAGTATTTT. This encodes CASSQEQVDLFTDTQYF.

The gene calls are TRBV19 and TRBJ2-5; 12 nucleotides agree with TRBD2. Losses at the gene ends were 4 bases for V and 3 bases for J; bases not matched to a gene: 3. Germline V gene lookup returns CDR1 LNHDA and CDR2 SQIVND (reference sequence). CDR3 size: 15 residues. CDR3 nucleotide sequence: TGTGCCAGTAGTAAAAGACTAGCGGGAGAAGAGACCCAGTACTTC. This gives the protein CASSKRLAGEETQYF.

The count of this clone is one. The chain joins TRBV2 to TRBJ1-1; D might be TRBD1 (6 bases). The CDR3 is 13 residues long. Between the trimmed V and J ends, which lost 6 bases and 1 base, there was a span of 9 bases. Germline loops: CDR1 SNHLY, CDR2 FYNNEI. This chain's CDR3 is CASRRTANTEAFF. The CDR3 nucleotides are TGTGCCAGCAGAAGGACAGCGAACACTGAAGCTTTCTTT.

The rearrangement joins TRBV5-5 to TRBJ2-7; 9 nucleotides match TRBD2. The CDR3 is made up of 15 amino acids. The germline gives CDR1 SGHKS, CDR2 YYEKEE (reference sequence). The ends lost 0 bases at V and 9 bases at J; junction bases unmatched: 10. The CDR3 nucleotides are TGTGCCAGCAGCTTGGTCCTAGCGGGAAGTAATATGCAGTACTTC. Protein: CASSLVLAGSNMQYF.

The genes are TRBV15 and TRBJ1-3; D perhaps matches TRBD1 (5 bases). Germline loops: CDR1 LNHNV, CDR2 YYDKDF (reference sequence). This CDR3 has 14 amino acids. V gave up 4 bases and J gave up 0 bases, with 7 bases separating them. CDR3 sequence: CATSKTVSGNTIYF. The CDR3 DNA follows: TGTGCCACCAGCAAGACAGTCTCTGGAAACACCATATATTTT.

This clone was picked up a small number of times. The gene calls are TRBV7-2 and TRBJ1-3; 7 nucleotides align to TRBD1. Trimming removed 5 bases from V and 0 bases from J; junction bases left unmatched: 10. The CDR3 is made up of 17 amino acids. Germline V gives CDR1 SGHTA, CDR2 FQGNSA. The CDR3 nucleotides are TGTGCCAGCAGCGTCTCCGGGACAGCGAGCTCTGGAAACACCATATATTTT. It encodes CASSVSGTASSGNTIYF.

The V gene is TRBV2, the J gene TRBJ2-5, with 10 bases that match TRBD1. The length of the CDR3 is 15 residues. The germline gives CDR1 SNHLY, CDR2 FYNNEI. V trimming: 2 bases; J trimming: 4 bases; junction bases outside the gene matches: 4. The CDR3 loop reads CASSEQGQGRETQYF. The DNA of the CDR3 is TGTGCCAGCAGTGAACAGGGACAGGGGAGAGAGACCCAGTACTTC.